This T cell receptor (beta chain) is drawn from a study of T-cell memory formation after mild COVID-19. Overall study: Each donor largely had its own TCR clusters.

Germline CDR1 MDHEN, CDR2 SYDVKM. This CDR3 is built from 15 residues. Trimming stripped 4 bases from V and 0 bases from J, with 10 bases between. Study-wide results and limits: Contracting CD4+ clones sat mainly in CM and EM; CD8+ in EMRA. Memory from before infection featured some responding clones, which suggests cross-reactive memory joined.

This clonotype has more than one count but fewer than ten. As yet, its antigen is unknown. The 5'RACE method, run with constant-segment primers, produced TCR alpha and TCR beta cDNA libraries (carrying sample barcodes and UMIs). TCRdb analysed the 5' RACE reads with MiXCR anew, one entry per CDR3 protein. The data show about 55,000 distinct CDR3 sequences, around a quarter seen once. Sequencing input: PBMCs or a T cell subset sorted from them (not recorded which). The origin of this receptor is a man aged 18 to 29 who had mild COVID-19 (a few samples of this study predate the infection). Cell type and time point are not known. This chain uses TRBV28 with TRBJ1-5; D perhaps matches TRBD1 (5 bases). CDR3 sequence: CASSSQEYSNQPQHF. The CDR3, as DNA: TGTGCCAGCAGTTCACAGGAGTATAGCAATCAGCCCCAGCATTTT.